This T cell receptor (beta chain) was identified during a study of control samples from healthy donors and cancer patients. TCRdb's table, derived via immunoSEQ multiplex PCR, lists solely in-frame clones and lacks some. The data contain some 150,000 clones, 85% to 95% of them singletons. Germline V CDR1 and CDR2: MDHEN, SYDVKM. The CDR3 covers 11 residues. Trimming shortened V by 3 bases and J by 4 bases, and 4 bases separated the two germline ends. Sequencing used blood. This receptor was identified in a man aged 40-49 years in good health. The rearrangement joins TRBV28 to TRBJ2-7; D is uncertain. CDR3 residues: CASSFGYEQYF. CDR3 nucleotide sequence: TGTGCCAGCAGTTTCGGTTACGAGCAGTACTTC.